The source of this T cell receptor (beta chain) is a study of OX40 agonist ivuxolimab in advanced cancers. Overall study: The patients' treatment was ivuxolimab, an agonistic anti-OX40 (CD134) antibody.

Using immunoSEQ multiplex PCR, the repertoire was profiled, and TCRdb retains in-frame clones only, with some absent. Of more than 25,000 clones listed, 82% are singletons. Study results and caveats: Partial responders dosed at 0.1-3.0 mg/kg displayed clonal expansion ranking among the lowest. CD4+ and CD8+ blood T cells expanded clonally by week 6 at 0.1 to 3.0 mg/kg. Averaging showed that CD8+ T cells had more expanded clones than CD4+ did.

The CDR3 contains 18 residues. Germline-derived CDR1 and CDR2 are SGHDT and YYEEEE. Between the trimmed V and J ends, which lost 0 bases and 3 bases, there was a span of 22 bases. A note on this clone: Its antigen is undetermined.

The sequence came from an adult with an advanced solid tumor such as melanoma, head and neck, liver or kidney cancer. The specimen was CD4+ or CD8+ T cells sorted from blood, collected in a trial of the OX40 agonist ivuxolimab. The J gene is TRBJ2-7, the V gene TRBV5-6, with D perhaps TRBD1 (5 bases). Here the CDR3 reads CASSLEAGQYGTFYEQYF. The DNA of the CDR3 is TGTGCCAGCAGCTTGGAGGCAGGGCAGTACGGAACGTTCTACGAGCAGTACTTC. Combining the CDR3 with reference TRBV5-6 and TRBJ2-7 gives the whole variable domain DAGVTQSPTHLIKTRGQQVTLRCSPKSGHDTVSWYQQALGQGPQFIFQYYEEEERQRGNFPDRFSGHQFPNYSSELNVNALLLGDSALYLCASSLEAGQYGTFYEQYFGPGTRLTVT.